This TCR beta chain stems from a study of PD-1 blockade in classical Hodgkin lymphoma. Study background: With a 2-week interval, patients received intravenous nivolumab at 3 mg/kg.

Study findings and constraints: Patients were excluded if nivolumab began under 1 year after ASCT (the autologous transplant). Why the repertoires differ is still unclear, perhaps disease activity or prior therapy.

Concerning this clone: Its antigen is still unknown.

Time point noted: cycle 4 day 1 (C4D1), after 6 weeks of nivolumab. All trial patients relapsed after autologous stem cell transplantation. Only in-frame clones appear in the TCRdb table, and some are missing; sequencing was by immunoSEQ multiplex PCR. The repertoire includes around 93,000 clones, around 80% of them detected once, and 9.4% sits in the top ten. The receptor was isolated from a human donor with classical Hodgkin lymphoma. This sample comprised peripheral blood mononuclear cells (PBMCs), obtained before the fourth cycle of nivolumab.

The CDR3 sequence is CASSEGTGDEKLFF. For the CDR3, the DNA is TGTGCCAGCAGTGAAGGGACAGGTGATGAAAAACTGTTTTTT. This chain joins TRBV2 and TRBJ1-4; 7 bases fit TRBD1. Trimming removed 1 base from V and 6 bases from J; junction bases left unmatched: 2. The CDR3 sequence is 14 residues long. Germline V lookup: CDR1 SNHLY, CDR2 FYNNEI.